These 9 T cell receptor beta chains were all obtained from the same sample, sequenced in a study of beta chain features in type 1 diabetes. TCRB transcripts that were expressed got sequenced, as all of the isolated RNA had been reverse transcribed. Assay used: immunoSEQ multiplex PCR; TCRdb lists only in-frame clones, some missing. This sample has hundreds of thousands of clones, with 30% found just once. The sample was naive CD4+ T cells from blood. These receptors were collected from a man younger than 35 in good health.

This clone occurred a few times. As DNA, the CDR3 is TGTGCTTCGGGCTTAAGAATCTGGACCGGGGAGCTGTTTTTT. Translated: CASGLRIWTGELFF. This chain links TRBV7-2 with TRBJ2-2; no clear D gene. This CDR3 comprises 14 residues. Germline V gene data show CDR1 as SGHTA and CDR2 as FQGNSA.

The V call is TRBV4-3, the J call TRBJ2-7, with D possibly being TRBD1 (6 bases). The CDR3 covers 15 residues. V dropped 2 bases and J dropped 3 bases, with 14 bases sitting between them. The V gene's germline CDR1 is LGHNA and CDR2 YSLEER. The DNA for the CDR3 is TGCGCCAGCAGCCAACTCACCACAGGGAACTACGAGCAGTACTTC. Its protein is CASSQLTTGNYEQYF.

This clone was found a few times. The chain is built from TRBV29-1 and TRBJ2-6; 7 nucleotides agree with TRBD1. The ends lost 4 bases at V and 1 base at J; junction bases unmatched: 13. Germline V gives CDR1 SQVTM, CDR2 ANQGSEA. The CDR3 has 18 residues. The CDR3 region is CSVGHSTGYQSGANVLTF. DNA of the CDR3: TGCAGCGTTGGCCATTCGACAGGGTACCAATCTGGGGCCAACGTCCTGACTTTC.

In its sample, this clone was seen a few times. The CDR3 bases are TGCGCCAGCCCAAATTTGACTAGCGGATGGACTGGGGAGCTGTTTTTT. It specifies CASPNLTSGWTGELFF. The rearrangement uses TRBV5-1 and TRBJ2-2; 9 bases match TRBD2. CDR3 length: 16 residues. Germline CDR1 and CDR2: SGHRS and YFSETQ. V was pared by 7 bases and J by 8 bases, with 15 bases of the junction left unmatched.

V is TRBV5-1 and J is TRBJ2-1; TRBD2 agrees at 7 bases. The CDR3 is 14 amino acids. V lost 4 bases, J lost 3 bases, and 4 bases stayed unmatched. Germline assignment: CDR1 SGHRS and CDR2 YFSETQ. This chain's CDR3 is CASSQGDYYNEQFF. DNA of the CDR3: TGCGCCAGCAGCCAAGGGGACTACTACAATGAGCAGTTCTTC.

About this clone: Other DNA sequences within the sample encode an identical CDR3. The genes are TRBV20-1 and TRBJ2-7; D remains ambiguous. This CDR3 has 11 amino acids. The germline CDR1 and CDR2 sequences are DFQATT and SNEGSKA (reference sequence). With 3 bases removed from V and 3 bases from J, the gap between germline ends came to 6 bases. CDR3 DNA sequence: TGCAGTGCTAGCGGGCGCTACGAGCAGTACTTC. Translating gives CSASGRYEQYF.

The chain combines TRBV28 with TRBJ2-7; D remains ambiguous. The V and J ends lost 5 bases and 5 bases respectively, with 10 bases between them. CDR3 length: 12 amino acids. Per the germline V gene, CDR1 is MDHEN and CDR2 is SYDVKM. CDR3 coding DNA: TGTGCCAGCAGTGCTAAGCCACACGAGCAGTACTTC. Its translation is CASSAKPHEQYF.

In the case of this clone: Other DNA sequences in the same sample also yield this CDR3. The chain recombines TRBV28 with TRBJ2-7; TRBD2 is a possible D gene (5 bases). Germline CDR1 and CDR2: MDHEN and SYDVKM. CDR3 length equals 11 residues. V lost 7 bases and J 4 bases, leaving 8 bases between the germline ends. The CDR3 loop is CASTRGYEQYF. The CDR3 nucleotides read TGTGCCAGCACCCGCGGGTACGAGCAGTACTTC.

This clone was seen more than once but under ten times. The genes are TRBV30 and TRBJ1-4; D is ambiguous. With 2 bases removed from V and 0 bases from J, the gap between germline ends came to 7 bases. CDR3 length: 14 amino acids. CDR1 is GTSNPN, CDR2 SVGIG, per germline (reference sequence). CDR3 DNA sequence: TGTGCCTGGAGTCACAGTGCAACTAATGAAAAACTGTTTTTT. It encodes CAWSHSATNEKLFF. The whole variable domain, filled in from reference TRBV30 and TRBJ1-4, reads SQTIHQWPATLVQPVGSPLSLECTVEGTSNPNLYWYRQAAGRGLQLLFYSVGIGQISSEVPQNLSASRPQDRQFILSSKKLLLSDSGFYLCAWSHSATNEKLFFGSGTQLSVL.